This TCR beta chain stems from a study of blood T cell repertoires in COVID-19. Across the whole study: Whether acute or convalescent, the COVID-19 samples came from the United States, Italy and Spain. T cells, B-cell-depleted T cells, or PBMCs supplied cDNA or gDNA.

In the authors' workflow: Estimation of nucleated cell counts was performed using reference gene primer amplification. Assay: immunoSEQ multiplex PCR; the TCRdb copy retains only in-frame clones and omits some. The V and J calls and clone size are taken from that table; D and trimming were inferred from the DNA. The sample shows 100,000 or so clones, more than 75% of them seen only once. This clonotype was sampled from a man in his 60s with active or convalescent COVID-19. Sequenced: peripheral blood.

As DNA, the CDR3 is TGTGCCAGCAGCTTAGGAGGGGGCCATAATCAGCCCCAGCATTTT. Its protein product is CASSLGGGHNQPQHF. This sequence joins TRBV7-2 and TRBJ1-5, with 7 bases aligning to TRBD1. The germline gives CDR1 SGHTA, CDR2 FQGNSA. The CDR3 runs to 15 residues. V was pared by 1 base and J by 4 bases, with 4 bases of the junction left unmatched.